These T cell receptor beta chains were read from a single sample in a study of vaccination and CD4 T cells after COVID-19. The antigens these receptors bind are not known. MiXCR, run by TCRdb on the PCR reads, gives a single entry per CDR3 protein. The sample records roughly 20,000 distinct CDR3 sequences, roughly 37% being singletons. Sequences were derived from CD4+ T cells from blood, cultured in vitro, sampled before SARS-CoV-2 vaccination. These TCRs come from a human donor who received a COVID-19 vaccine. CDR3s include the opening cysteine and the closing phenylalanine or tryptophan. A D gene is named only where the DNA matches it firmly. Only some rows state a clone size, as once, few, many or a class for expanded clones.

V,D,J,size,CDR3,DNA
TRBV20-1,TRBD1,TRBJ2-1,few,CSARPDRGYEQFF,TGCAGTGCTAGACCGGACAGGGGGTATGAGCAGTTCTTC
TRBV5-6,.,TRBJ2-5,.,CASSSPGRIGETQYF,TGTGCCAGCAGCTCGCCGGGTAGGATAGGCGAGACCCAGTACTTC
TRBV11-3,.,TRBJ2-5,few,CASSLEGFVETQYF,TGTGCCAGCAGCTTAGAGGGGTTTGTAGAGACCCAGTACTTC
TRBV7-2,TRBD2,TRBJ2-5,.,CASSASSGHQETQYF,TGTGCCAGCAGCGCGTCTAGCGGGCACCAAGAGACCCAGTACTTC
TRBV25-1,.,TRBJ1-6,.,CASSIDPGINSPLHF,TGTGCCAGCAGCATCGATCCCGGGATCAATTCACCCCTCCACTTT
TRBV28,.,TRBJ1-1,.,CASSPAGYRNTEAFF,TGTGCCAGCAGTCCAGCAGGGTACAGGAACACTGAAGCTTTCTTT
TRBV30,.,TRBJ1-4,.,CAWSVRRGREKLFF,TGTGCCTGGAGTGTTCGACGGGGGCGGGAAAAACTGTTTTTT
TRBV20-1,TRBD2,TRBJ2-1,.,CSAGSPSFSSGGAYEQFF,TGCAGTGCAGGGTCCCCTTCTTTCTCTAGCGGGGGGGCCTATGAGCAGTTCTTC
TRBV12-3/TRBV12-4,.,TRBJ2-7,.,CASSPRGQEQYF,TGTGCCAGCAGTCCTCGGGGGCAAGAGCAGTACTTC
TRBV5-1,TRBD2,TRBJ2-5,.,CASSLGAGGPRETQYF,TGCGCCAGCAGCTTGGGAGCGGGGGGGCCTCGCGAGACCCAGTACTTC
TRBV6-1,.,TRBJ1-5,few,CASRDTGLTQPQHF,TGTGCCAGCAGAGATACAGGGTTAACTCAGCCCCAGCATTTT
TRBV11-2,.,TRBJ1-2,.,CASSLQGPNYGYTF,TGTGCCAGCAGCCTGCAGGGGCCCAACTATGGCTACACCTTC
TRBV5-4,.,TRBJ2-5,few,CASSLGGPWDQETQYF,TGTGCCAGCAGCTTGGGGGGGCCCTGGGACCAAGAGACCCAGTACTTC
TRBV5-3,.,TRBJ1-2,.,CASSPNPGAGYTF,TGTGCCAGCAGCCCCAATCCAGGGGCTGGCTACACCTTC
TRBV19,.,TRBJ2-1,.,CASSTSHSYNEQFF,TGTGCCAGTAGTACTAGCCACTCCTACAATGAGCAGTTCTTC
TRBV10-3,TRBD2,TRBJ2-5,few,CAIRGREETQYF,TGTGCCATCAGGGGGAGGGAGGAGACCCAGTACTTC
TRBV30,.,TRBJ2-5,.,CAWSVKGGETQYF,TGTGCCTGGAGTGTTAAGGGAGGAGAGACCCAGTACTTC
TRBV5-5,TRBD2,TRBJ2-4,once,CASSVPGLAGGAKNIQYF,TGTGCCAGCAGCGTGCCGGGACTAGCGGGAGGAGCCAAAAACATTCAGTACTTC
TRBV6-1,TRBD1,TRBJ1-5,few,CASSGGTGYSNQPQHF,TGTGCCAGCAGTGGAGGGACAGGTTATAGCAATCAGCCCCAGCATTTT
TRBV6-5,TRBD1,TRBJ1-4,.,CASSYGTGLSNEKLFF,TGTGCCAGCAGTTACGGGACAGGGCTTAGTAATGAAAAACTGTTTTTT
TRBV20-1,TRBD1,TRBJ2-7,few,CSARGGQGGYEQYF,TGCAGTGCTAGAGGGGGACAGGGGGGTTACGAGCAGTACTTC
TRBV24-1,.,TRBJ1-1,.,CATSDLGFTEAFF,TGTGCCACCAGTGATTTAGGGTTCACTGAAGCTTTCTTT
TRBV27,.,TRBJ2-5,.,CASSALRYLEETQYF,TGTGCCAGCAGTGCCCTCCGGTATTTGGAGGAGACCCAGTACTTC
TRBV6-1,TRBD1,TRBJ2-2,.,CASGWTGDGGELFF,TGTGCCAGCGGCTGGACAGGGGACGGCGGGGAGCTGTTTTTT